This paragraph reports one T cell receptor beta chain. Repertoires were generated with immunoSEQ multiplex PCR, while TCRdb's copy carries only in-frame clones and drops some. The sample yields 95,000 to 110,000 clones, approximately 78% seen once. This entry is derived from a study of T cell clones after liver transplantation. Overall study: Samples came pre-transplant, pre-randomization before withdrawal, and post-randomization after withdrawal ended.

The source was CD4+ T cells from blood, collected before liver transplant. The TCR comes from a human donor who received a liver transplant.

For the CDR3, the DNA is TGTGCCAGCTCACGGGGCCCCCAGAACACAGATACGCAGTATTTT. Its protein product is CASSRGPQNTDTQYF. The chain joins TRBV18 to TRBJ2-3; a weak D match, TRBD1 (5 bases). The germline V and J ends were trimmed by 4 bases and 2 bases, with 13 bases remaining between them. The CDR3 extends over 15 amino acids. Germline V CDR1 and CDR2: KGHSH, LQKENI.